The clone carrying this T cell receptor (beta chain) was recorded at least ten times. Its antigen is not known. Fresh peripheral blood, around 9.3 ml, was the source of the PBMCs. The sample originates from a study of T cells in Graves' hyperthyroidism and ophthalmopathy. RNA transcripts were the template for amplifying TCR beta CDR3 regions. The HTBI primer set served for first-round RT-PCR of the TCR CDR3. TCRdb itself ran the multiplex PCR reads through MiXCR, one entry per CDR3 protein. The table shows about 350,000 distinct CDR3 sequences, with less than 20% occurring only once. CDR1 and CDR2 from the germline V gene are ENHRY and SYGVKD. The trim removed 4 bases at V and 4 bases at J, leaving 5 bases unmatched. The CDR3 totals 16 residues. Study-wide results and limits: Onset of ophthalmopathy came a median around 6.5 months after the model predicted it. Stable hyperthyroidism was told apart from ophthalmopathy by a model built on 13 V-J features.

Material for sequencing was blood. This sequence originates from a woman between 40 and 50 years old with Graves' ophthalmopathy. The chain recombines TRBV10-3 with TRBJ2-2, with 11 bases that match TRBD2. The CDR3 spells CAISGGTSGSTGELFF. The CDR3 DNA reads TGTGCCATCAGTGGGGGTACTAGCGGGAGCACCGGGGAGCTGTTTTTT.